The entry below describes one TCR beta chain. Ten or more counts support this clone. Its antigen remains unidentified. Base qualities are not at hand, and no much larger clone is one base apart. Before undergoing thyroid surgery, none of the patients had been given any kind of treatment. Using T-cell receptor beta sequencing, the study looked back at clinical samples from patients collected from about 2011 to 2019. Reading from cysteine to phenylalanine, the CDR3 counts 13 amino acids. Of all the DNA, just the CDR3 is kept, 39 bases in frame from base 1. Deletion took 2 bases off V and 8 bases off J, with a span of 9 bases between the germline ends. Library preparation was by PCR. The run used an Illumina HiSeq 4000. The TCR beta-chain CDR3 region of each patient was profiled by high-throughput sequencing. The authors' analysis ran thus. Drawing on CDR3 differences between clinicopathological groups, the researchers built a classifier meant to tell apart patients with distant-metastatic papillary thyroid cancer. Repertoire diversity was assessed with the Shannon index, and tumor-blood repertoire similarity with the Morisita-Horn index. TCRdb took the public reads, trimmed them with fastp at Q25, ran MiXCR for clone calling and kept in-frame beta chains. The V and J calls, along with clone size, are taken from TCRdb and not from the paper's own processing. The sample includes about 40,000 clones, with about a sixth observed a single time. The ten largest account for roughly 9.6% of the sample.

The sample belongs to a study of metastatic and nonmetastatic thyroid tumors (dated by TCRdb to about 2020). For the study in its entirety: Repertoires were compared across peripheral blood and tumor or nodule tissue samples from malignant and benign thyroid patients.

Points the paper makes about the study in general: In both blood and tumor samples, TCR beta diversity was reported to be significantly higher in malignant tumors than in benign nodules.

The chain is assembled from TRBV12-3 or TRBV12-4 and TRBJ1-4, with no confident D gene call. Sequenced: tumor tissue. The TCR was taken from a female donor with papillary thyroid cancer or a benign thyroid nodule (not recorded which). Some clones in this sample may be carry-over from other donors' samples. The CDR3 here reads CASSLLASEKLFF. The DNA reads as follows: TGTGCCAGCAGTTTACTGGCGTCCGAAAAACTGTTTTTT.